This T cell receptor beta chain was observed in a study of a mutant IDH1 vaccine in newly diagnosed glioma (dated by TCRdb to the early 2020s). Background on the whole study: In the chemotherapy-containing groups, vaccination started alongside temozolomide cycles, whereas in patients who had radiotherapy alone it started 4-6 weeks after radiotherapy. Of the approximately 29 treated patients, approximately 60% were male and around 38% were female, and a mean age of roughly 41 years was recorded. Before enrollment, most patients had been given radiochemotherapy with temozolomide as standard therapy, while the rest had received either radiotherapy alone or temozolomide alone. The week-35 safety follow-up was designated visit V12, and the week-47 end of study was designated visit V13. Peripheral blood was drawn at six visits: V03 (baseline), V05, V07, V10, V12 and V13. For exploratory analyses, under 30 treated patients had longitudinal TCRB deep sequencing done wherever samples were available. Findings and caveats that apply to the study as a whole: Selection of PBMC samples for TCRB deep sequencing was based on availability. Pseudoprogression seemed to be unrelated to changes in the top peripheral T cell clonotypes found by TCRB sequencing. Immune responses induced by the vaccine were seen in 90% to 95% of patients across multiple MHC alleles. According to the authors, sample limitations meant that analyses of patient blood samples could not be reproduced.

The receptor library was made with the immunoSEQ multiplex PCR assay. Rearranged TCR beta chain sequences were amplified using the hsTCRB Kit according to the manufacturer's protocol. Sequencing of TCRB libraries was carried out on an Illumina MiSeq. The original pipeline was this. Demultiplexing, trimming and gene mapping were performed with the kit vendor's proprietary platform. Entries here come from immuneACCESS through TCRdb and include only in-frame sequences with V and J called. Some clones fail to appear in such tables; in the studies checked, an unresolved V gene covers under half of the shortfall, and the cause of the remainder is unknown. The V and J calls and clone size come from that table; D and trimming were worked out from the DNA. In all, the sample holds some 50,000 clones, and approximately 92% of those were seen once. Of the sample, roughly 2.4% is held by the ten largest clones.

As to this clone: Its antigen target is currently unknown. Qualities for individual bases were not recorded, and no much larger clone is one base off.

At the junction V is shortened by 3 bases and J by 2 bases, with 11 bases in between. CDR1 and CDR2, looked up from the germline V gene (reference sequence), are SEHNR and FQNEAQ. CDR3 length: 14 amino acids, cysteine to phenylalanine. Only CDR3 DNA remains: 42 bases, in frame from the first base. In light of the paper, this sample's time point label describes: week 35, safety follow-up. Every vaccine dose consisted of 300 ug of a 20-mer mutant IDH1 peptide in Montanide, administered subcutaneously together with topical imiquimod. Patients received eight vaccinations in weeks 1, 3, 5, 7, 11, 15, 19 and 23, corresponding to visits V03 through V10. All donors had newly diagnosed IDH1-mutant astrocytomas of WHO grade 3 or 4 that showed loss of nuclear ATRX. The samples were drawn from NOA16, a multicentre, single-arm, open-label phase I trial in Germany that tested a mutant IDH1 peptide vaccine in humans for the first time. Genomic DNA for TCRB sequencing was extracted from EDTA blood using the DNeasy Blood and Tissue Kit.

The sequence was obtained from a man aged 45-65 years with glioma. Source: PBMCs, taken from a glioma patient whose treatment included an IDH1 peptide vaccine. The rearrangement combines TRBV7-9 with TRBJ2-7, with a tentative D gene TRBD2 over 6 matching bases. In nucleotide form, the sequence is TGTGCCAGCAGCTTCGGGACTCGACCCTACGAGCAGTACTTC. This encodes CASSFGTRPYEQYF.